One and the same sample provided the 18 T cell receptor beta chains below, sequenced in a study of T-cell reconstitution after alpha-beta-depleted transplantation in children. Unique molecular identifiers were used in preparing the TCRbeta library. TCRdb reanalysed the PCR reads using MiXCR and keeps one entry per CDR3 protein. The data show a few hundred thousand distinct CDR3 sequences, with roughly a tenth seen just once and around 5% held by the top ten. The material sequenced was PBMCs from the stem cell graft donor, taken from the stem cell graft. These receptors came from a human donor who donated a stem cell graft to a child with SCID.

There are a few counts of this clonotype. The rearrangement uses TRBV2 and TRBJ2-2; TRBD1 matches at 9 bases. Per the germline V gene, CDR1 is SNHLY and CDR2 is FYNNEI. V was pared by 4 bases and J by 6 bases, with 6 bases of the junction left unmatched. This CDR3 has 15 amino acids. In DNA, the CDR3 is TGTGCCAGCAGTGCGAGGACAGGGGCCCCCGGGGAGCTGTTTTTT. The encoded protein is CASSARTGAPGELFF.

This clonotype was found many times. The V call is TRBV10-2, the J call TRBJ1-1, with unresolved D. CDR1 and CDR2 (germline): WSHSY, SAAADI. V dropped 1 base and J dropped 7 bases, with 10 bases sitting between them. This CDR3 has 13 amino acids. CDR3 nucleotides: TGCGCCAGCAGTGAGTTTGTCGGTATTGAAGCTTTCTTT. Its translation is CASSEFVGIEAFF.

This clonotype was recorded many times. V gene TRBV20-1 combines with J gene TRBJ2-2; the D is unclear. Trimming pared 3 bases from V and 3 bases from J, leaving 11 bases between. This CDR3 has 14 amino acids. Looked up from germline, CDR1 is DFQATT and CDR2 is SNEGSKA (reference sequence). CDR3 protein: CSASSGSYTGELFF. The CDR3 nucleotides are TGCAGTGCTAGTAGTGGGTCTTACACCGGGGAGCTGTTTTTT.

This clonotype came up many times. The V call is TRBV5-1, the J call TRBJ2-7; D tentatively fits TRBD1 or TRBD2 (5 bases each). Trimming left V 2 bases short and J 0 bases short, with 12 bases between. This CDR3 has 15 amino acids. Per the germline V gene, CDR1 is SGHRS and CDR2 is YFSETQ. CDR3 in amino acids: CASSLQAGGSYEQYF. The CDR3 coding sequence is TGCGCCAGCAGCTTACAGGCAGGAGGCTCCTACGAGCAGTACTTC.

The table lists this clonotype with many counts. This chain links TRBV28 with TRBJ1-2, with D unclear. The ends were cut back, 4 bases at V and 2 bases at J, with 14 bases in the middle. In germline, CDR1 is MDHEN, CDR2 SYDVKM. There are 15 residues in the CDR3. Here the CDR3 reads CASSSGIWTNYGYTF. CDR3 sequence (DNA): TGTGCCAGCAGTTCCGGTATTTGGACCAACTATGGCTACACCTTC.

This clonotype appeared many times. The chain combines TRBV20-1 with TRBJ1-1, with a possible D match to TRBD1 (6 bases). Trimming removed 1 base at V and 1 base at J, with 10 bases between. The CDR3 has 14 amino acids. Germline CDR1 DFQATT, CDR2 SNEGSKA (reference sequence). CDR3 nucleotides: TGCAGTGCTAGAGTCGCCAGGGGGAACACTGAAGCTTTCTTT. Translation gives CSARVARGNTEAFF.

This clonotype was picked up many times. This chain joins TRBV20-1 and TRBJ1-1, with D possibly matching TRBD1 (5 bases). CDR1 is DFQATT and CDR2 is SNEGSKA in the germline V gene (reference sequence). V lost 2 bases to trimming and J lost 7 bases, with 11 bases between them. This CDR3 spans 12 amino acids. CDR3 bases: TGCAGTGCTAGATGGGGGTCTGGTGAAGCTTTCTTT. It yields the protein CSARWGSGEAFF.

This clonotype was seen repeatedly, ten times or more. The CDR3 DNA reads TGTGCCAGCAGGACAGGGTTCACTGAAGCTTTCTTT. Translation: CASRTGFTEAFF. The chain recombines TRBV6-1 with TRBJ1-1; TRBD1 aligns across 7 bases. This CDR3 is built from 12 residues. The germline V gene encodes CDR1 MNHNS and CDR2 SASEGT. V was pared by 6 bases and J by 4 bases, with 2 bases of the junction left unmatched.

This clonotype was recorded many times. The chain recombines TRBV2 with TRBJ2-7; D is undetermined. Trimming took off 6 bases at V and 0 bases at J, with 9 bases between the two ends. Germline CDR1 reads SNHLY; CDR2 reads FYNNEI. The CDR3 is 13 residues long. CDR3 residues: CASRADGSYEQYF. CDR3 nucleotides: TGTGCCAGCAGGGCCGACGGCTCCTACGAGCAGTACTTC.

This clonotype was seen ten or more times. This chain links TRBV15 with TRBJ1-1; TRBD1 is a possible D gene (6 bases). The V and J ends lost 3 bases and 6 bases respectively, with 20 bases between them. The CDR3 extends over 16 amino acids. Germline V gene lookup returns CDR1 LNHNV and CDR2 YYDKDF (reference sequence). The CDR3, as DNA: TGTGCCACCAGCAGGCCAGGGGCTAGCTGGAAAGCTGAAGCTTTCTTT. Its protein is CATSRPGASWKAEAFF.

This clonotype was seen ten or more times. This chain uses TRBV12-3 or TRBV12-4 with TRBJ1-5; D is unresolved. CDR3 size: 15 residues. V shed 3 bases and J shed 1 base, with 10 bases lying between them. The CDR3 spells CASSLVSWSNQPQHF. DNA for the CDR3: TGTGCCAGCAGTTTGGTGTCTTGGAGCAATCAGCCCCAGCATTTT.

This clonotype was detected many times. The chain couples TRBV15 to TRBJ2-2, with a tentative D call TRBD1 (5 bases). Germline CDR1 is LNHNV and CDR2 is YYDKDF (reference sequence). V lost 0 bases and J 2 bases, leaving 22 bases between the germline ends. The CDR3 spans 20 residues. The DNA of the CDR3 is TGTGCCACCAGCAGAGATAGTTTCGCGTCGGAGCAGGGAAACACCGGGGAGCTGTTTTTT. This codes for CATSRDSFASEQGNTGELFF.

This clonotype was observed many times. The chain recombines TRBV20-1 with TRBJ2-3; D possibly corresponds to TRBD1 (5 bases). Trimming stripped 1 base from V and 1 base from J, with 9 bases between. The length of the CDR3 is 14 residues. CDR1 and CDR2 from the germline V gene are DFQATT and SNEGSKA (reference sequence). The CDR3 sequence: CSARALGGTDTQYF. CDR3 coding DNA: TGCAGTGCTAGAGCTCTAGGGGGCACAGATACGCAGTATTTT.

V gene TRBV4-2 combines with J gene TRBJ2-2, with D maybe TRBD1 (5 bases). The germline CDR1 and CDR2 sequences are LGHNA and YNFKEQ. V was shortened by 0 bases and J by 0 bases, with 11 bases between the two germline ends. The CDR3 has 17 amino acids. The CDR3 DNA follows: TGTGCCAGCAGCCAAGATTCCAGGGCCGCGAACACCGGGGAGCTGTTTTTT. Encoded protein: CASSQDSRAANTGELFF.

The sample holds many counts of this clonotype. CDR3 residues: CSGEDRWNTGELFF. Written as DNA, the CDR3 is TGCAGCGGGGAAGACAGGTGGAACACCGGGGAGCTGTTTTTT. This sequence joins TRBV29-1 and TRBJ2-2; D might be TRBD1 (6 bases). The CDR3 length is 14 residues. Trimming removed 7 bases from V and 1 base from J, with 13 bases in between. The germline CDR1 and CDR2 sequences are SQVTM and ANQGSEA.

Many counts were recorded for this clonotype. The CDR3 loop is CASSGHYTTDTQYF. CDR3 DNA sequence: TGTGCCAGCAGCGGACACTACACCACAGATACGCAGTATTTT. This chain uses TRBV7-9 with TRBJ2-3; tentatively, D is TRBD1 (5 bases). The CDR3 extends over 14 amino acids. Trimming stripped 5 bases from V and 2 bases from J, with 11 bases between. CDR1 and CDR2 from the germline V gene are SEHNR and FQNEAQ (reference sequence).

This clonotype was seen many times. The CDR3 DNA reads TGCGCCAGCAGCATCGACACGGGGAGGACTGAAGCTTTCTTT. Translated: CASSIDTGRTEAFF. The chain is built from TRBV5-1 and TRBJ1-1; D is unresolved. Germline V CDR1 and CDR2: SGHRS, YFSETQ. The length of the CDR3 is 14 residues. Trimming took off 4 bases at V and 5 bases at J, with 15 bases between the two ends.

This clonotype has at least ten counts. The chain employs TRBV20-1 and TRBJ1-2; D uncertain. The CDR3 length is 12 residues. The V and J ends lost 3 bases and 3 bases respectively, with 8 bases between them. From germline, CDR1 is DFQATT and CDR2 SNEGSKA (reference sequence). CDR3: CSASEQHYGYTF. DNA for the CDR3: TGCAGTGCTAGCGAACAGCACTATGGCTACACCTTC.